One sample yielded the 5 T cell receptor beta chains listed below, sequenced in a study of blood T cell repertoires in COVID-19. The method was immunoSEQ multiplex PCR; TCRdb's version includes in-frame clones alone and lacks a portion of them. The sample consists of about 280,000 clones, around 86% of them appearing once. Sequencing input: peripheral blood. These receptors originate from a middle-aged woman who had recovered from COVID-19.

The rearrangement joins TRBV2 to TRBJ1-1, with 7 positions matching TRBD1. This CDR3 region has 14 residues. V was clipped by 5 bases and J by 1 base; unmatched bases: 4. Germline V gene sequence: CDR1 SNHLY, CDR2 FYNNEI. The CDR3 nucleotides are TGTGCCAGCAGTCCCGGGACAGCGAACACTGAAGCTTTCTTT. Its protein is CASSPGTANTEAFF.

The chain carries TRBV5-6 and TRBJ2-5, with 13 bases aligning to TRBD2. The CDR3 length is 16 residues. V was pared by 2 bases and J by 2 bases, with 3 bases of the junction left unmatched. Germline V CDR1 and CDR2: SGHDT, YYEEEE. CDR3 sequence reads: CASSLSGLAGQETQYF. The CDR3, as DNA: TGTGCCAGCAGCTTATCGGGACTAGCGGGGCAAGAGACCCAGTACTTC. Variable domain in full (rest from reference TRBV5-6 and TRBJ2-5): DAGVTQSPTHLIKTRGQQVTLRCSPKSGHDTVSWYQQALGQGPQFIFQYYEEEERQRGNFPDRFSGHQFPNYSSELNVNALLLGDSALYLCASSLSGLAGQETQYFGPGTRLLVL.

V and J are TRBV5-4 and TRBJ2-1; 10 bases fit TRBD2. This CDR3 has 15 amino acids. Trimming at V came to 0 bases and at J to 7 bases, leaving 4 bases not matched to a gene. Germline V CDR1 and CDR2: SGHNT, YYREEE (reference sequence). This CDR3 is CASSLDLAGVNEQFF. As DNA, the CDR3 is TGTGCCAGCAGCTTGGATCTAGCGGGAGTTAATGAGCAGTTCTTC.

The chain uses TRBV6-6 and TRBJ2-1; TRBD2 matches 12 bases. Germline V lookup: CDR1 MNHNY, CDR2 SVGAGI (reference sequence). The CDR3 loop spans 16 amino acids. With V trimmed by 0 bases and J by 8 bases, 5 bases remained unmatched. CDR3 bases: TGTGCCAGCAGTTACTCGACAGGACTAGCGGGACATGAGCAGTTCTTC. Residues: CASSYSTGLAGHEQFF.

CDR3 in amino acids: CASSLVLAGSYEQYF. The CDR3 DNA is TGTGCCAGCAGCTTGGTACTAGCGGGATCCTACGAGCAGTACTTC. The chain combines TRBV5-4 with TRBJ2-7; TRBD2 matches at 10 bases. CDR1 is SGHNT and CDR2 is YYREEE in the germline V gene (reference sequence). The CDR3 totals 15 residues. The V and J ends lost 0 bases and 1 base, in that order; junction bases with no gene match: 1. Drawing the rest from reference TRBV5-4 and TRBJ2-7, the complete variable domain is ETGVTQSPTHLIKTRGQQVTLRCSSQSGHNTVSWYQQALGQGPQFIFQYYREEENGRGNFPPRFSGLQFPNYSSELNVNALELDDSALYLCASSLVLAGSYEQYFGPGTRLTVT.